This TCR beta chain was obtained from a study of blood T cell repertoires in COVID-19. Overall study: The United States, Italy and Spain supplied acute and convalescent COVID-19 samples.

Assay: immunoSEQ multiplex PCR; the TCRdb copy retains only in-frame clones and omits some. The sample gives around 77,000 clones, around 90% of which show up once; approximately 16% is in the top ten. CDR3 length: 15 residues. Germline assignment: CDR1 MNHEY and CDR2 SVGAGI. The V gene end was trimmed by 7 bases and the J gene end by 6 bases; junction bases not matched to a gene: 13. The V call is TRBV6-5, the J call TRBJ1-2, with 8 nucleotides matching TRBD1. Specimen: peripheral blood. This receptor was identified in a woman aged 80 or over with active or convalescent COVID-19. CDR3 sequence: CASTRQGTVRNGYTF. CDR3 in DNA: TGTGCCAGCACGAGACAGGGGACGGTCCGAAATGGCTACACCTTC.